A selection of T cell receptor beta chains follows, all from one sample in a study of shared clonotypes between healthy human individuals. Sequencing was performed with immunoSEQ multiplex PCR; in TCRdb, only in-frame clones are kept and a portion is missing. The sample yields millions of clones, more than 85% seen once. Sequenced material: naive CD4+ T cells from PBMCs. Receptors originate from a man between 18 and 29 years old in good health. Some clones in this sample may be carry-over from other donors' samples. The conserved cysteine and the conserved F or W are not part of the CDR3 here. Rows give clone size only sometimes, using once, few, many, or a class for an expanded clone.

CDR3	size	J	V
AISESLNTQY	-	TRBJ2-3	TRBV10-3
ASSVRARSNYGYT	few	TRBJ1-2	TRBV2
ASSNSVENEKLF	-	TRBJ1-4	TRBV5-1
ASSFRGSGANVLT	-	TRBJ2-6	TRBV28
ASSAEGYTIY	-	TRBJ1-3	TRBV2
ASSYSITGATTSRY	-	TRBJ2-7	TRBV6-5
ASSRVLAGGPSYNEQF	-	TRBJ2-1	TRBV4-2
ASSLELGARNEQF	-	TRBJ2-1	TRBV7-2
ASSLIVGSAEAF	few	TRBJ1-1	TRBV7-9
ASSPLDSFNQPQH	-	TRBJ1-5	TRBV19
ASSDRDSYTGELF	-	TRBJ2-2	TRBV9
ASSLNRAGNQPQH	-	TRBJ1-5	TRBV27
ASSLATRQPQH	-	TRBJ1-5	TRBV11-2
ASSPRRGDRGWTGELF	-	TRBJ2-2	TRBV9
SATGNYEQY	-	TRBJ2-7	TRBV20-1
ASSWGKIGTDTQY	once	TRBJ2-3	TRBV5-6
ASSLATPSEVQY	-	TRBJ2-5	TRBV7-2
AWSVRRQETQY	-	TRBJ2-5	TRBV30
ASSLVPGQGSEQF	-	TRBJ2-1	TRBV9
ASTEDGTYEQY	-	TRBJ2-7	TRBV28
ASSPVAGGYNEQF	-	TRBJ2-1	TRBV5-1
ASSPVSWGNTEAF	-	TRBJ1-1	TRBV5-1
ASQIQGMNTEAF	-	TRBJ1-1	TRBV2
ASSRGRDSNQPQH	-	TRBJ1-5	TRBV2
ASSWTVHSPLH	-	TRBJ1-6	TRBV28
ASSPRAGLDYGYT	-	TRBJ1-2	TRBV18
ASSPTRRDTEAF	-	TRBJ1-1	TRBV18
ASSLGGQPQH	few	TRBJ1-5	TRBV28